This T cell receptor (beta chain) originates from a study of cytomegalovirus exposure and HLA in healthy donors. Use of 60 Vbeta and 13 Jbeta primers characterized the PCR. Here immunoSEQ multiplex PCR was the method, and the copy in TCRdb shows in-frame clones only, minus some. The sample gives about 120,000 clones, 70% to 80% of which show up once; approximately 2% is in the top ten. Each donor was healthy, and each was a bone marrow donor. With V trimmed by 8 bases and J by 2 bases, 3 bases remained unmatched. Germline CDR1 and CDR2: LNHNV and YYDKDF (reference sequence). The CDR3 spans 15 residues.

The chain links TRBV15 to TRBJ1-4; 12 bases agree with TRBD1. The TCR sequence derives from a human donor in good health. Sequenced material: PBMCs. CDR3 amino acids: CATRDRGRTNEKLFF. The CDR3 DNA follows: TGTGCCACCCGGGACAGGGGGCGGACTAATGAAAAACTGTTTTTT.